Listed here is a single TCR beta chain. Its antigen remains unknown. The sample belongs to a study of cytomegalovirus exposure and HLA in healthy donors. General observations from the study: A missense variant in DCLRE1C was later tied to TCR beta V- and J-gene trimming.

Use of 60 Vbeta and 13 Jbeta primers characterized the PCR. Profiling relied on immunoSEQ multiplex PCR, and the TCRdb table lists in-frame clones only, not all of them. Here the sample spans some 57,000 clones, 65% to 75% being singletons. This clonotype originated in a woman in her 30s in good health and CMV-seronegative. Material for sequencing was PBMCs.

The CDR3 loop reads CASSQDPALAGDNEQFF. Written as DNA, the CDR3 is TGCGCCAGCAGCCAAGATCCTGCACTAGCGGGGGACAATGAGCAGTTCTTC. The chain couples TRBV4-3 to TRBJ2-1, with 11 bases lining up with TRBD2. CDR3 size: 17 residues. The V gene end was trimmed by 0 bases and the J gene end by 5 bases; junction bases not matched to a gene: 6. Germline CDR1 LGHNA, CDR2 YSLEER.